Included here is one T cell receptor (beta chain) sequence, with context. RNA, at roughly 0.45 to 1 ug, was reverse transcribed with random hexamers. TCRdb used MiXCR to reprocess the immunoSEQ multiplex PCR reads, holding one entry per CDR3 protein. This sample has 180,000 or so distinct CDR3 sequences; roughly 96% occur once, and the top ten carry 0.093%. Germline-derived CDR1 and CDR2 are DFQATT and SNEGSKA (reference sequence). V lost 1 base and J 8 bases, leaving 6 bases between the germline ends. The CDR3 covers 11 residues. This record belongs to a study of CD8 T cells in Susac syndrome. Material for sequencing was CD4+ T cells from PBMCs. The chain recombines TRBV20-1 with TRBJ2-1; D is unclear. The sequence derives from a human donor with multiple sclerosis. The CDR3 here is CSARAGYEQFF. The CDR3 coding sequence is TGCAGTGCTAGAGCGGGTTATGAGCAGTTCTTC.